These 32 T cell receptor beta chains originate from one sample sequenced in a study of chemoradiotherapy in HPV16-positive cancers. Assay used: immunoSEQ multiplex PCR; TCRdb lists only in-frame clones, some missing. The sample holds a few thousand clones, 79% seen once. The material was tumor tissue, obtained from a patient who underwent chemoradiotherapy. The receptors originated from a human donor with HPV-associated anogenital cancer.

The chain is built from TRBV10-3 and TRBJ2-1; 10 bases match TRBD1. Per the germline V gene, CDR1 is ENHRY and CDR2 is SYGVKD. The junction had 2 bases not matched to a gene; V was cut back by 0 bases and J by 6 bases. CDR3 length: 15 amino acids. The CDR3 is CAISESGTGANEQFF. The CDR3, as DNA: TGTGCCATCAGTGAGTCCGGGACAGGGGCCAATGAGCAGTTCTTC.

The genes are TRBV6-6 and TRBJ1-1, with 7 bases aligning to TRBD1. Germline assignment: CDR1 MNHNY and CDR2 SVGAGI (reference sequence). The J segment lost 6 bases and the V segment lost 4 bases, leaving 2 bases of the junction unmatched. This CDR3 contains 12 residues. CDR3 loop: CASSSTGSEAFF. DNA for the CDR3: TGTGCCAGCAGTTCGACAGGGTCTGAAGCTTTCTTT.

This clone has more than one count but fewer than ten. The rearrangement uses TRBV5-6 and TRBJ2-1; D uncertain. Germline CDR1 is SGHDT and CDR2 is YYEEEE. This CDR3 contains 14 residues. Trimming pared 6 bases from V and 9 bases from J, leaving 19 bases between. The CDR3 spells CASTPGSFRGEQFF. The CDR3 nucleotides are TGTGCCAGCACCCCTGGGTCCTTCAGAGGTGAGCAGTTCTTC.

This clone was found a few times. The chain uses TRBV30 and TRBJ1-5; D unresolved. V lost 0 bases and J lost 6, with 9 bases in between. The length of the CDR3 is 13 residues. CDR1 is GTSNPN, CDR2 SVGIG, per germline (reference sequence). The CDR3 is CAWSVGSGQPQHF. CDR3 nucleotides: TGTGCCTGGAGTGTAGGGTCGGGTCAGCCCCAGCATTTT. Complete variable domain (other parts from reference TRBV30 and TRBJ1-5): SQTIHQWPATLVQPVGSPLSLECTVEGTSNPNLYWYRQAAGRGLQLLFYSVGIGQISSEVPQNLSASRPQDRQFILSSKKLLLSDSGFYLCAWSVGSGQPQHFGDGTRLSIL.

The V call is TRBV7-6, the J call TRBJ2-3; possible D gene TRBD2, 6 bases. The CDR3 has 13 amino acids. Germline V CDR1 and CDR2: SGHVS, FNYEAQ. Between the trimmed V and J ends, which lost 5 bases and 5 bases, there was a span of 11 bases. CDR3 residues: CASSPAGGDTQYF. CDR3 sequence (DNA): TGTGCCAGCAGCCCGGCCGGGGGAGATACGCAGTATTTT.

The CDR3 DNA reads as TGTGCCAGCAGCTTCGGAGGCTACGAGCAGTACTTC. Translated: CASSFGGYEQYF. J is TRBJ2-7 and V is TRBV5-6; TRBD2 might be the D (5 bases). Deletions cut 2 bases from V and 3 bases from J, with 6 bases between. The CDR3 length is 12 residues. Per the germline V gene, CDR1 is SGHDT and CDR2 is YYEEEE.

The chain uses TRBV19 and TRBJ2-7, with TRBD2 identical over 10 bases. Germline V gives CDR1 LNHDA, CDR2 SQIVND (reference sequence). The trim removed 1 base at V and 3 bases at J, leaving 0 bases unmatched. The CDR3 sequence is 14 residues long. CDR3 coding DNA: TGTGCCAGTAGTATAGTAGCGGGAGGCTACGAGCAGTACTTC. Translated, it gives CASSIVAGGYEQYF.

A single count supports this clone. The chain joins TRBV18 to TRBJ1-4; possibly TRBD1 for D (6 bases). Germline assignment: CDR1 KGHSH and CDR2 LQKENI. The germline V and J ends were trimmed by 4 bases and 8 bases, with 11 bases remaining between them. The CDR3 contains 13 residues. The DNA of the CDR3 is TGTGCCAGCTCACGGGACAATAAGGAAAAACTGTTTTTT. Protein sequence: CASSRDNKEKLFF.

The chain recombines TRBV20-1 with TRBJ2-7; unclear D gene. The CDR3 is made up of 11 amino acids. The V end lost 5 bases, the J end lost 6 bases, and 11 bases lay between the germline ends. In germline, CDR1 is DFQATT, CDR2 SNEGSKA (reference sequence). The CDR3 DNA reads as TGCAGTGCTCATACTTTGGGCGAGCAGTACTTC. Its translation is CSAHTLGEQYF.

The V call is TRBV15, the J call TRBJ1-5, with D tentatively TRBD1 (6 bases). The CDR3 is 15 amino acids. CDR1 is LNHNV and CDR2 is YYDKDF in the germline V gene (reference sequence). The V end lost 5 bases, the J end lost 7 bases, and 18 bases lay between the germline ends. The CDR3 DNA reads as TGTGCCACCAGCGGGTTAGGGGGAGTAAGGCAGCCCCAGCATTTT. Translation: CATSGLGGVRQPQHF. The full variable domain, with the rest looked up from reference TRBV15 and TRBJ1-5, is DAMVIQNPRYQVTQFGKPVTLSCSQTLNHNVMYWYQQKSSQAPKLLFHYYDKDFNNEADTPDNFQSRRPNTSFCFLDIRSPGLGDTAMYLCATSGLGGVRQPQHFGDGTRLSIL.

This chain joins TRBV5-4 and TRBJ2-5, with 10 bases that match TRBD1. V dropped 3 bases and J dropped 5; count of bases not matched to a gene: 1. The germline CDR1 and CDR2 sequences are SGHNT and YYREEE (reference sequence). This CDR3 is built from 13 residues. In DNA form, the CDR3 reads TGTGCCAGCAGCTCGGGACAGGGGGAGACCCAGTACTTC. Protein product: CASSSGQGETQYF.

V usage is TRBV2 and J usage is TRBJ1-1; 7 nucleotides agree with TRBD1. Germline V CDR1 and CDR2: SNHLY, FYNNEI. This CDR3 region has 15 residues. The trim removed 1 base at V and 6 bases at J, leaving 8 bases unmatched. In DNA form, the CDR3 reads TGTGCCAGCAGTGAAGAAAACAGGGGAAGGGCTGAAGCTTTCTTT. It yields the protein CASSEENRGRAEAFF.

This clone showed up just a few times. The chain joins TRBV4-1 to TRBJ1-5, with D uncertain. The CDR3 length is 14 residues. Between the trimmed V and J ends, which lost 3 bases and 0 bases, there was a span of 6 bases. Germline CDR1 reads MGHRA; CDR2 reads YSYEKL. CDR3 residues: CASSQENSNQPQHF. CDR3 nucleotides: TGCGCCAGCAGCCAGGAGAATAGCAATCAGCCCCAGCATTTT.

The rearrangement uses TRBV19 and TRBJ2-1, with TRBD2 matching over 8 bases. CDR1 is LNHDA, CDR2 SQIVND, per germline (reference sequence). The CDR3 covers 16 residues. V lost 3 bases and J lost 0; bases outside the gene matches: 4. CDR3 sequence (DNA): TGTGCCAGTAGTATGTTAGCGGGGAGCTCCTACAATGAGCAGTTCTTC. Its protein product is CASSMLAGSSYNEQFF.

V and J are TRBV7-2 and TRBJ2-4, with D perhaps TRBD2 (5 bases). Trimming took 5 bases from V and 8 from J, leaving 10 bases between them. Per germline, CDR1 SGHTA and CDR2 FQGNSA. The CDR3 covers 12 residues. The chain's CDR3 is CASSAYGDIQYF. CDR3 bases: TGTGCCAGCAGCGCCTACGGGGACATTCAGTACTTC. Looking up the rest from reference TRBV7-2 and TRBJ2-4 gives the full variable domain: GAGVSQSPSNKVTEKGKDVELRCDPISGHTALYWYRQSLGQGLEFLIYFQGNSAPDKSGLPSDRFSAERTGGSVSTLTIQRTQQEDSAVYLCASSAYGDIQYFGAGTRLSVL.

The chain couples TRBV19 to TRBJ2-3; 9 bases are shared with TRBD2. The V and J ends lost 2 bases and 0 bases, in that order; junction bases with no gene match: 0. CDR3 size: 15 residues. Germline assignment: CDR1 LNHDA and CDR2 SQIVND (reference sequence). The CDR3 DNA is TGTGCCAGTAGTATAACTAGCGGGAGCACAGATACGCAGTATTTT. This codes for CASSITSGSTDTQYF.

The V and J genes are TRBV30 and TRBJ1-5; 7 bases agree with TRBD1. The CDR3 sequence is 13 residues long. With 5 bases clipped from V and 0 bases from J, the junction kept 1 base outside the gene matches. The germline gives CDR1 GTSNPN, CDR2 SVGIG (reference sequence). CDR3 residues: CAWDRDSNQPQHF. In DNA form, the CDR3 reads TGTGCCTGGGACAGGGATAGCAATCAGCCCCAGCATTTT.

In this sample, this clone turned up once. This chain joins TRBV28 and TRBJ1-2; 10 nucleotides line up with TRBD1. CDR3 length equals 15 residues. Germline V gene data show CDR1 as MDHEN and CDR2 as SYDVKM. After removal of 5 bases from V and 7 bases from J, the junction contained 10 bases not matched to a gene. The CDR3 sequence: CASSPPGQGSGGYTF. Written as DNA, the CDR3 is TGTGCCAGCAGTCCGCCGGGACAGGGGAGTGGTGGCTACACCTTC.

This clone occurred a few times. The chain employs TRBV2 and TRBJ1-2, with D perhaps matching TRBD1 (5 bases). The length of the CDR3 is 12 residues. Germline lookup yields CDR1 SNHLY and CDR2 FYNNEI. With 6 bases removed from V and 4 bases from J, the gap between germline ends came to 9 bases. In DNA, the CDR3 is TGTGCCAGCAGAGAGGGGATCTATGGCTACACCTTC. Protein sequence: CASREGIYGYTF.

CDR3 bases: TGTGCCAGCAGCTTAGTACTCCGGGCCCATCCCTACGAGCAGTACTTC. Protein product: CASSLVLRAHPYEQYF. The gene calls are TRBV7-2 and TRBJ2-7; D is unclear. V gave up 1 base and J gave up 2 bases, with 15 bases separating them. Germline CDR1 is SGHTA and CDR2 is FQGNSA. There are 16 residues in the CDR3.

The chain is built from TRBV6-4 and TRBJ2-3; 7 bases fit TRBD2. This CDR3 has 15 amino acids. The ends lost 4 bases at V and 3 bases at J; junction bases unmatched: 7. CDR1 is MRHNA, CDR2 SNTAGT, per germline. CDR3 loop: CASSAGRASTDTQYF. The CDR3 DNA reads TGTGCCAGCAGTGCTGGGAGGGCCAGTACAGATACGCAGTATTTT.

Written as DNA, the CDR3 is TGTGCCAGCTCCCTAGACAGGGAATCTGGCTACACCTTC. Amino acid sequence: CASSLDRESGYTF. This rearrangement joins TRBV18 to TRBJ1-2, with TRBD1 matching 7 bases. This CDR3 has 13 residues. CDR1 is KGHSH, CDR2 LQKENI, per germline. V dropped 6 bases and J dropped 7; count of bases not matched to a gene: 8.

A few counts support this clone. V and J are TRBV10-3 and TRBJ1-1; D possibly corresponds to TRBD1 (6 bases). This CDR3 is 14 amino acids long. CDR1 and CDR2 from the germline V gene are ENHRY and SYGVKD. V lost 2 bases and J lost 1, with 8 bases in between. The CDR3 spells CAISEGQTNTEAFF. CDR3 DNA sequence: TGTGCCATCAGTGAGGGACAGACGAACACTGAAGCTTTCTTT.

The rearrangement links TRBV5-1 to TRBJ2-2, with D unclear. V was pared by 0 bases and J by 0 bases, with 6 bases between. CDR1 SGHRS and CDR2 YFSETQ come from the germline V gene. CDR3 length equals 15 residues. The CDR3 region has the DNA TGCGCCAGCAGCTTGGATAAACCGAACACCGGGGAGCTGTTTTTT. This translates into CASSLDKPNTGELFF.

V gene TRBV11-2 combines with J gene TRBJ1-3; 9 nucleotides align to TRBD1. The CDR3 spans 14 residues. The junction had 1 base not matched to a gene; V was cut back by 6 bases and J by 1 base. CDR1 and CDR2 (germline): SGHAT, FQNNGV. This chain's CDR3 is CASRQGASGNTIYF. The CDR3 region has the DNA TGTGCCAGCAGACAGGGGGCATCTGGAAACACCATATATTTT.

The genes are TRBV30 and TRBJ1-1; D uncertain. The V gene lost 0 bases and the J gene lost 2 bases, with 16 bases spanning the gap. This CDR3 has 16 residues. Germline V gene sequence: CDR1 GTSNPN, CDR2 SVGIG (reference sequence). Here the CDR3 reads CAWSVMPGLLNTEAFF. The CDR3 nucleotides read TGTGCCTGGAGTGTCATGCCGGGGTTGCTAAACACTGAAGCTTTCTTT.

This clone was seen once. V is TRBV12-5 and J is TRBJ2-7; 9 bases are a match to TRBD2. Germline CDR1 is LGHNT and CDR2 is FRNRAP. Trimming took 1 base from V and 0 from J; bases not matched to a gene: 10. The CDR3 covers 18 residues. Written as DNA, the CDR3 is TGTGCTAGTGGTTTGGGAGGCCTAGCGGGGTGTCTCTCCTACGAGCAGTACTTC. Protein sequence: CASGLGGLAGCLSYEQYF. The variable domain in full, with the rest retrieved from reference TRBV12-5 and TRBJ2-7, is DARVTQTPRHKVTEMGQEVTMRCQPILGHNTVFWYRQTMMQGLELLAYFRNRAPLDDSGMPKDRFSAEMPDATLATLKIQPSEPRDSAVYFCASGLGGLAGCLSYEQYFGPGTRLTVT.

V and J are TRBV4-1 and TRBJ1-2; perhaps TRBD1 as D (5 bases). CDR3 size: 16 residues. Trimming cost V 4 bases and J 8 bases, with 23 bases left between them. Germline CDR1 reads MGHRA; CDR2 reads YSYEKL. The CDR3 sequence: CASSPVVSGNGDGYTF. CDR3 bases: TGCGCCAGCAGCCCAGTTGTATCGGGAAATGGGGACGGCTACACCTTC.

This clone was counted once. The CDR3 nucleotides are TGTGCCAGTAGTCCCCCCGTGAGAGGCAATGAGCAGTTCTTC. Encoded protein: CASSPPVRGNEQFF. This chain joins TRBV19 and TRBJ2-1; D remains ambiguous. The length of the CDR3 is 14 residues. V lost 5 bases to trimming and J lost 6 bases, with 14 bases between them. Germline V CDR1 and CDR2: LNHDA, SQIVND (reference sequence).

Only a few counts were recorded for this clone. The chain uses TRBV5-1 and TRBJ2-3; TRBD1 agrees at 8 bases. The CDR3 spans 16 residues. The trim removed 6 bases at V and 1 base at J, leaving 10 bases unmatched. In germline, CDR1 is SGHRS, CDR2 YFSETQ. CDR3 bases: TGCGCCAGCACTACGTTACAACAGGGGGGCACAGATACGCAGTATTTT. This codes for CASTTLQQGGTDTQYF.

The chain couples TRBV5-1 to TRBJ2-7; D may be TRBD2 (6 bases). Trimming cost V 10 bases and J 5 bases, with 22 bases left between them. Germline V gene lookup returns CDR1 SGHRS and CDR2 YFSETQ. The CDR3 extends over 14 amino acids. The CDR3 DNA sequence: TGCGCCTCCTCCCCAGGGAACGGGGGAGACGAGCAGTACTTC. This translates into CASSPGNGGDEQYF.

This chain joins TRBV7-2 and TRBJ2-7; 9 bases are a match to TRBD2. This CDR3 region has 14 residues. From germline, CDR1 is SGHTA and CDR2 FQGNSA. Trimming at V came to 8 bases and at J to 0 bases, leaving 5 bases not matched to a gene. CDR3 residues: CASSSSGVSYEQYF. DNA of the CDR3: TGTGCCAGCTCATCTAGCGGGGTCTCCTACGAGCAGTACTTC.